A selection of T cell receptor beta chains follows, all from one sample in a study of blood T cell repertoires in COVID-19. Data came from immunoSEQ multiplex PCR; TCRdb stores just in-frame clones and leaves some out. The profile shows about 67,000 clones, 87% of them singletons. Sequenced sample: peripheral blood. Every receptor here comes from a man between 45 and 60 years old with active COVID-19. CDR3s include the opening cysteine and the closing phenylalanine or tryptophan.

CDR3 length | J gene | V gene | CDR3 protein
18 | TRBJ2-1 | TRBV24-1 | CATSDSMMAGGPLDEQFF
14 | TRBJ1-2 | TRBV7-2 | CASSSSPSGYGYTF
14 | TRBJ1-4 | TRBV6-5 | CASRPGTGSEKLFF
13 | TRBJ2-1 | TRBV2 | CASRTGGPGEQFF
14 | TRBJ1-5 | TRBV11-2 | CASSFTGGGQPQHF
15 | TRBJ2-1 | TRBV7-6 | CASSSLAGAWNEQFF
14 | TRBJ1-1 | TRBV5-6 | CASRFPSMNTEAFF
16 | TRBJ1-6 | TRBV7-3 | CASSLNPGTGGSPLHF
15 | TRBJ2-2 | TRBV2 | CASSGQGVGTGELFF
17 | TRBJ2-2 | TRBV7-2 | CASSLGLAGGSTGELFF
15 | TRBJ1-1 | TRBV19 | CASSNPGQGNTEAFF
16 | TRBJ2-3 | TRBV13 | CASSPPGGGSTDTQYF
16 | TRBJ2-1 | TRBV3-1/TRBV3-2 | CASSPTSGLPYNEQFF
16 | TRBJ1-5 | TRBV19 | CASSIVGLDGNQPQHF
14 | TRBJ1-4 | TRBV27 | CASSPGGEAEKLFF
13 | TRBJ1-5 | TRBV25-1 | CASSAQGRQPQHF
15 | TRBJ2-7 | TRBV9 | CASSAGRTAAYEQYF
16 | TRBJ2-2 | TRBV24-1 | CATSDLRRGNTGELFF
15 | TRBJ2-1 | TRBV9 | CASSVRQGSYNEQFF
13 | TRBJ1-1 | TRBV27 | CASSLNWATEAFF
14 | TRBJ2-5 | TRBV7-3 | CASSSDRNQETQYF
15 | TRBJ1-3 | TRBV6-5 | CASRPRASSGNTIYF
14 | TRBJ1-5 | TRBV19 | CASGQTLWNQPQHF
15 | TRBJ1-6 | TRBV6-5 | CASSSLQGFFGPLHF
16 | TRBJ2-1 | TRBV7-8 | CASSFTLAGGNNEQFF
21 | TRBJ2-4 | TRBV3-1/TRBV3-2 | CASSRRTSGAPIYESKNIQYF
13 | TRBJ2-1 | TRBV29-1 | CSVEEGLLGEQFF